This paragraph reports one T cell receptor (beta chain). Its antigen is as yet unknown. The data stem from a study of T-cell memory formation after mild COVID-19. The overall study: TCR clusters were mostly donor specific.

Study findings and constraints: There was a balanced CD4/CD8 profile in clones contracting day 15 to 85, and later expanders leaned CD4+.

TCRdb re-called the 5' RACE reads with MiXCR, one entry per CDR3 protein. The sample yields under 350,000 distinct CDR3 sequences, about a sixth seen once. The CDR3 contains 15 residues. CDR1 and CDR2 (germline): LGHDT, YNNKEL (reference sequence). Unmatched junction bases numbered 6, after V lost 3 bases and J lost 11 bases. Specimen: PBMCs or a T cell subset sorted from them (not recorded which). The chain links TRBV3-1 to TRBJ1-6; 11 bases match TRBD1. The sequence derives from a man in his late teens or twenties who had mild COVID-19 (a few samples of this study predate the infection). Cell type and time point are not known. The CDR3 protein is CASSQTGTGGAPLHF. The CDR3 nucleotides are TGTGCCAGCAGCCAGACCGGGACAGGGGGAGCACCCCTCCACTTT. Together with reference TRBV3-1 and TRBJ1-6, the CDR3 gives the full variable domain: DTAVSQTPKYLVTQMGNDKSIKCEQNLGHDTMYWYKQDSKKFLKIMFSYNNKELIINETVPNRFSPKSPDKAHLNLHINSLELGDSAVYFCASSQTGTGGAPLHFGNGTRLTVT.